Listed here are 13 T cell receptor beta chains from one sample, sequenced in a study of shared clonotypes between healthy human individuals. TCRdb's table, derived via immunoSEQ multiplex PCR, lists solely in-frame clones and lacks some. The sample carries about 710,000 clones, roughly 73% recorded once. The sequenced sample was memory CD4+ T cells sorted from blood. Indicated subset: CD45RA-negative fraction. The receptors were sampled from a woman aged 25 to 39 in good health.

The chain links TRBV6-6 to TRBJ1-2; no clear D. Germline CDR1 MNHNY, CDR2 SVGAGI (reference sequence). The V end was cut by 6 bases, the J end by 4 bases, with 15 bases between. The CDR3 spans 14 residues. The CDR3 region has the DNA TGTGCCAGCAGGACACGGGAAGAAGGCTATGGCTACACCTTC. Translation gives CASRTREEGYGYTF.

The J gene is TRBJ2-2, the V gene TRBV5-5; no definite D call. With 7 bases removed from V and 4 bases from J, the gap between germline ends came to 20 bases. In germline, CDR1 is SGHKS, CDR2 YYEKEE (reference sequence). CDR3 length: 16 amino acids. This CDR3 is CASGSTMTRSTGELFF. The CDR3 coding sequence is TGTGCCAGCGGGTCTACTATGACGCGGTCCACCGGGGAGCTGTTTTTT. The full variable domain, with the rest looked up from reference TRBV5-5 and TRBJ2-2, is DAGVTQSPTHLIKTRGQQVTLRCSPISGHKSVSWYQQVLGQGPQFIFQYYEKEERGRGNFPDRFSARQFPNYSSELNVNALLLGDSALYLCASGSTMTRSTGELFFGEGSRLTVL.

This clone showed up just a few times. This rearrangement joins TRBV2 to TRBJ2-7, with unresolved D. The V end was cut by 5 bases, the J end by 0 bases, with 8 bases between. CDR3 length: 13 amino acids. Germline loops: CDR1 SNHLY, CDR2 FYNNEI. This chain's CDR3 is CASSSGPSYEQYF. DNA of the CDR3: TGTGCCAGCAGTAGTGGACCCTCCTACGAGCAGTACTTC.

The chain links TRBV15 to TRBJ2-7, with 14 nucleotides matching TRBD2. J gave up 6 bases and V 4 bases, and 8 bases lay outside the gene matches. The CDR3 loop spans 16 amino acids. Germline V gene lookup returns CDR1 LNHNV and CDR2 YYDKDF (reference sequence). In DNA, the CDR3 is TGTGCCACCAGCACGGGACTAGCGGGAGTGAGGGCCGAGCAGTACTTC. Translated: CATSTGLAGVRAEQYF.

The gene calls are TRBV7-2 and TRBJ1-5, with TRBD1 matching over 8 bases. Germline V CDR1 and CDR2: SGHTA, FQGNSA. V gave up 0 bases and J gave up 6 bases; unmatched junction bases: 1. CDR3 size: 14 residues. In DNA, the CDR3 is TGTGCCAGCAGCTTAGCAGGGACAGGTCAGCCCCAGCATTTT. Translated: CASSLAGTGQPQHF.

As regards this clone: The same CDR3 can be traced to other DNA sequences in this sample. The chain employs TRBV29-1 and TRBJ1-2, with D possibly TRBD1 on 5 matching bases. CDR1 and CDR2 (germline): SQVTM, ANQGSEA. The CDR3 length is 11 residues. V gave up 4 bases and J gave up 3 bases, with 6 bases separating them. CDR3 in DNA: TGCAGCGTTGCGGGGGACTATGGCTACACCTTC. Translating it yields CSVAGDYGYTF.

This rearrangement joins TRBV28 to TRBJ2-7; 8 bases are a match to TRBD2. V shed 4 bases, J shed 7 bases, and the junction held 3 bases outside the gene matches. Germline values: CDR1 MDHEN, CDR2 SYDVKM. The length of the CDR3 is 12 residues. CDR3 amino acids: CASSSAGVEQYF. The CDR3 DNA is TGTGCCAGCAGTTCAGCGGGAGTGGAGCAGTACTTC.

This chain links TRBV7-9 with TRBJ1-1; 8 bases are shared with TRBD1. Trimming cost V 5 bases and J 5 bases; bases outside gene matches: 4. The CDR3 is 13 amino acids. Germline V CDR1 and CDR2: SEHNR, FQNEAQ (reference sequence). The CDR3 reads CASSRQGMTEAFF. As DNA, the CDR3 is TGTGCCAGCAGCCGACAGGGGATGACTGAAGCTTTCTTT.

This chain links TRBV4-1 with TRBJ2-7; D unresolved. CDR1 MGHRA and CDR2 YSYEKL come from the germline V gene. V lost 5 bases and J lost 5, with 19 bases in between. The CDR3 consists of 15 residues. CDR3 bases: TGCGCCAGCAGCTTCAGGTCCACCGCTCTCCACGAGCAGTACTTC. As protein: CASSFRSTALHEQYF.

This clone was detected once. The genes are TRBV29-1 and TRBJ2-1; either TRBD1 or TRBD2 may fit D (6 bases each). V was cut by 3 bases and J by 9 bases, with 24 bases left in between. The CDR3 length is 16 residues. The V gene's germline CDR1 is SQVTM and CDR2 ANQGSEA. The DNA for the CDR3 is TGCAGCGTTGACCTAGTTCCAGCGGTGGGGGGCCGTGAGCAGTTCTTC. This gives the protein CSVDLVPAVGGREQFF.

The genes are TRBV6-5 and TRBJ1-2; D ambiguous. Trimming left V 7 bases short and J 4 bases short, with 13 bases between. Germline CDR1 and CDR2: MNHEY and SVGAGI. CDR3 length: 13 amino acids. The CDR3 loop reads CASTGGDAYGYTF. The CDR3 nucleotides read TGTGCCAGCACGGGTGGGGATGCCTATGGCTACACCTTC.

The chain carries TRBV10-3 and TRBJ2-1; D ambiguous. Germline CDR1 reads ENHRY; CDR2 reads SYGVKD. This CDR3 is 11 amino acids long. Trimming took off 10 bases at V and 4 bases at J, with 8 bases between the two ends. This CDR3 is CATQEYNEQFF. Written as DNA, the CDR3 is TGTGCCACTCAAGAGTACAATGAGCAGTTCTTC.

J is TRBJ2-7 and V is TRBV28, with D perhaps matching TRBD1 (6 bases). The V and J ends lost 3 bases and 12 bases respectively, with 15 bases between them. The CDR3 loop spans 12 amino acids. Germline assignment: CDR1 MDHEN and CDR2 SYDVKM. CDR3 bases: TGTGCCAGCAGTTTGAGAGGACAGATACCGTACTTC. This translates into CASSLRGQIPYF.